A single sample is the source of the 29 T cell receptor beta chains below, sequenced in a study of long-term antiretroviral therapy in people with HIV. Survey-level resolution applied to immunoSEQ assay v3.0. Sequenced by immunoSEQ multiplex PCR; TCRdb stores in-frame clones only, minus some. Here the sample spans more than 35,000 clones, around 94% being singletons. The sample in question was unsorted PBMCs, obtained 4.1 years after starting antiretroviral therapy. These receptors originate from a woman between 50 and 59 years old with HIV.

The chain has TRBV7-9 and TRBJ2-2; no clear D gene. V gave up 0 bases and J gave up 4 bases, with 3 bases separating them. This CDR3 has 13 residues. Germline CDR1 reads SEHNR; CDR2 reads FQNEAQ (reference sequence). In DNA form, the CDR3 reads TGTGCCAGCAGCTTAGCCCTCACCGGGGAGCTGTTTTTT. Translating it yields CASSLALTGELFF.

V gene TRBV19 combines with J gene TRBJ2-7, with a possible D match to TRBD1 (5 bases). The CDR3 is 15 residues long. The germline gives CDR1 LNHDA, CDR2 SQIVND (reference sequence). V was shortened by 8 bases and J by 3 bases, with 20 bases between the two germline ends. CDR3 in DNA: TGTGCCAGTTCGCTTGATAGGACACTCCTCTACGAGCAGTACTTC. Encoded protein: CASSLDRTLLYEQYF.

The chain recombines TRBV29-1 with TRBJ2-7, with a tentative D call TRBD2 (6 bases). Trimming took off 4 bases at V and 2 bases at J, with 9 bases between the two ends. Germline values: CDR1 SQVTM, CDR2 ANQGSEA. CDR3 length: 12 residues. Here the CDR3 reads CSVGAGTYEQYF. In nucleotides, the CDR3 is TGCAGCGTTGGGGCGGGAACCTACGAGCAGTACTTC.

The V gene is TRBV7-8, the J gene TRBJ2-5; D may match TRBD1 or TRBD2 (7 bases each). Per the germline V gene, CDR1 is SGHVS and CDR2 is FQNEAQ. Trimming stripped 8 bases from V and 4 bases from J, with 14 bases between. The CDR3 runs to 13 residues. The DNA for the CDR3 is TGTGCCAGCGGGGAGGGGGCCGTAGAGACCCAGTACTTC. Translation gives CASGEGAVETQYF.

This clone came up once. The rearrangement links TRBV7-9 to TRBJ1-1; the D gene is possibly TRBD1 (5 bases). Per the germline V gene, CDR1 is SEHNR and CDR2 is FQNEAQ (reference sequence). Trimming removed 4 bases at V and 4 bases at J, with 19 bases between. There are 16 residues in the CDR3. CDR3 sequence reads: CASSSGTPRRGTEAFF. CDR3 nucleotide sequence: TGTGCCAGCAGCTCAGGGACCCCCCGGAGAGGCACTGAAGCTTTCTTT.

This rearrangement joins TRBV7-9 to TRBJ2-5; 11 bases align to TRBD2. The J segment lost 4 bases and the V segment lost 3 bases, leaving 7 bases of the junction unmatched. CDR3 length: 16 amino acids. The germline CDR1 and CDR2 sequences are SEHNR and FQNEAQ (reference sequence). The DNA of the CDR3 is TGTGCCAGCAGCTTGGGACTAGCGGTTTCAGGAGAGACCCAGTACTTC. It yields the protein CASSLGLAVSGETQYF.

The chain couples TRBV5-1 to TRBJ2-7, with 9 bases matching TRBD1. The CDR3 is 14 amino acids. CDR1 is SGHRS and CDR2 is YFSETQ in the germline V gene. Trimming at V came to 4 bases and at J to 3 bases, leaving 5 bases not matched to a gene. The CDR3: CASSPRQGGYEQYF. CDR3 bases: TGCGCCAGCAGCCCCCGACAGGGGGGCTACGAGCAGTACTTC.

This rearrangement joins TRBV7-2 to TRBJ2-7; D unclear. Between the trimmed V and J ends, which lost 5 bases and 1 base, there was a span of 9 bases. The CDR3 totals 13 residues. Per germline, CDR1 SGHTA and CDR2 FQGNSA. The CDR3 loop reads CASSDQRSYEQYF. CDR3 sequence (DNA): TGTGCCAGCAGCGACCAAAGATCCTACGAGCAGTACTTC.

V and J are TRBV6-5 and TRBJ2-7; possibly TRBD1 or TRBD2 for D (5 bases each). Germline CDR1 reads MNHEY; CDR2 reads SVGAGI. CDR3 length equals 13 residues. V was trimmed by 5 bases and J by 1 base, leaving 9 bases between them. In DNA form, the CDR3 reads TGTGCCAGCAGTCCGGGACCATCCTACGAGCAGTACTTC. It encodes CASSPGPSYEQYF.

The chain combines TRBV19 with TRBJ2-5; TRBD2 aligns across 10 bases. This CDR3 is built from 16 residues. Germline CDR1 is LNHDA and CDR2 is SQIVND (reference sequence). V gave up 0 bases and J gave up 5 bases; unmatched junction bases: 6. CDR3 in amino acids: CASSIDRSGGQETQYF. The DNA for the CDR3 is TGTGCCAGTAGTATAGACCGTAGCGGGGGGCAGGAGACCCAGTACTTC.

This chain links TRBV19 with TRBJ2-2; no reliable D call. V was cut by 1 base and J by 1 base, with 7 bases left in between. Germline CDR1 is LNHDA and CDR2 is SQIVND (reference sequence). The CDR3 length is 15 residues. Written as DNA, the CDR3 is TGTGCCAGTAGTATAGCGAACAGGAACACCGGGGAGCTGTTTTTT. Its protein product is CASSIANRNTGELFF. Drawing the rest from reference TRBV19 and TRBJ2-2, the complete variable domain is DGGITQSPKYLFRKEGQNVTLSCEQNLNHDAMYWYRQDPGQGLRLIYYSQIVNDFQKGDIAEGYSVSREKKESFPLTVTSAQKNPTAFYLCASSIANRNTGELFFGEGSRLTVL.

CDR3 nucleotides: TGCGCCAGCAGCCAAGTCCTGACAGGGGGTCCCTACGAGCAGTACTTC. This encodes CASSQVLTGGPYEQYF. The chain combines TRBV4-1 with TRBJ2-7, with TRBD1 matching 9 bases. The CDR3 totals 16 residues. The germline CDR1 and CDR2 sequences are MGHRA and YSYEKL. V gave up 1 base and J gave up 2 bases; unmatched junction bases: 6.

The chain couples TRBV5-1 to TRBJ2-2; weak D call: TRBD2 (5 bases). The CDR3 extends over 14 amino acids. Germline CDR1 and CDR2: SGHRS and YFSETQ. Trimming shortened V by 2 bases and J by 11 bases, and 16 bases separated the two germline ends. This CDR3 is CASSLPPLEVELFF. The CDR3 DNA follows: TGCGCCAGCAGCTTACCTCCTCTGGAGGTCGAGCTGTTTTTT.

This clone has a single count. V and J are TRBV30 and TRBJ2-3, with D perhaps matching TRBD1 (6 bases). This CDR3 is built from 13 residues. Trimming removed 4 bases at V and 7 bases at J, with 15 bases between. Germline V gives CDR1 GTSNPN, CDR2 SVGIG (reference sequence). CDR3 sequence reads: CAWNPGQIHTQYF. The CDR3 DNA is TGTGCCTGGAACCCGGGACAAATACATACGCAGTATTTT. Drawing the rest from reference TRBV30 and TRBJ2-3, the complete variable domain is SQTIHQWPATLVQPVGSPLSLECTVEGTSNPNLYWYRQAAGRGLQLLFYSVGIGQISSEVPQNLSASRPQDRQFILSSKKLLLSDSGFYLCAWNPGQIHTQYFGPGTRLTVL.

The chain is built from TRBV11-2 and TRBJ1-6, with D maybe TRBD1 (6 bases). The V end lost 8 bases, the J end lost 1 base, and 9 bases lay between the germline ends. Germline V gene lookup returns CDR1 SGHAT and CDR2 FQNNGV. The CDR3 has 14 amino acids. CDR3 loop: CASSRGSYNSPLHF. In nucleotides, the CDR3 is TGTGCCAGCTCGAGGGGGTCCTATAATTCACCCCTCCACTTT. Together with reference TRBV11-2 and TRBJ1-6, the CDR3 gives the full variable domain: EAGVAQSPRYKIIEKRQSVAFWCNPISGHATLYWYQQILGQGPKLLIQFQNNGVVDDSQLPKDRFSAERLKGVDSTLKIQPAKLEDSAVYLCASSRGSYNSPLHFGNGTRLTVT.

This clone was recorded only once. This chain connects TRBV7-9 to TRBJ1-2; D may be TRBD1 (5 bases). Germline V lookup: CDR1 SEHNR, CDR2 FQNEAQ (reference sequence). Trimming pared 5 bases from V and 0 bases from J, leaving 7 bases between. CDR3 size: 13 residues. This CDR3 is CASSPRANYGYTF. The DNA for the CDR3 is TGTGCCAGCAGCCCCAGGGCTAACTATGGCTACACCTTC.

This clone was counted between two and nine times. The genes are TRBV7-6 and TRBJ2-1, with 7 bases matching TRBD2. V lost 1 base, J lost 8 bases, and 8 bases stayed unmatched. The CDR3 runs 15 residues. Germline values: CDR1 SGHVS, CDR2 FNYEAQ. In DNA form, the CDR3 reads TGTGCCAGCAGCTTAGGGGCCGGGGGGTCGGATGAGCAGTTCTTC. It is translated as CASSLGAGGSDEQFF.

A note on this clone: The junction departs from the called germline gene at one end, perhaps through a read error. This chain connects TRBV5-5 to TRBJ1-2; 7 bases agree with TRBD1. This CDR3 is 13 amino acids long. Germline CDR1 reads SGHKS; CDR2 reads YYEKEE (reference sequence). CDR3 amino acids: CASSLGQNYGYTF. The CDR3 bases are TGTGCCAGCAGTTTGGGACAGAACTATGGCTACACCTTC.

This sequence joins TRBV27 and TRBJ2-3; D unclear. This CDR3 has 20 amino acids. The germline CDR1 and CDR2 sequences are MNHEY and SMNVEV (reference sequence). Trimming took off 4 bases at V and 3 bases at J, with 29 bases between the two ends. The CDR3 region has the DNA TGTGCCAGCAGTTCGATACACCGACTCGGGCCGCAGAGGTATACAGATACGCAGTATTTT. Translating it yields CASSSIHRLGPQRYTDTQYF.

This chain connects TRBV11-3 to TRBJ1-5; 7 positions match TRBD1. Germline CDR1 and CDR2: SGHNT and YENEEA. This CDR3 spans 16 amino acids. V dropped 5 bases and J dropped 1; count of bases not matched to a gene: 8. This chain's CDR3 is CASSPDRETSNQPQHF. Here the CDR3 DNA reads TGTGCCAGCAGCCCCGACAGGGAAACGAGCAATCAGCCCCAGCATTTT.

The genes are TRBV4-1 and TRBJ2-4; TRBD2 matches 7 bases. The CDR3 has 14 residues. Germline CDR1 and CDR2: MGHRA and YSYEKL. The V segment lost 3 bases and the J segment 5 bases; nucleotides outside the gene matches: 4. CDR3 amino acids: CASSQGGGENIQYF. The CDR3 region has the DNA TGCGCCAGCAGCCAGGGGGGGGGAGAAAACATTCAGTACTTC.

The CDR3 sequence is CASSEWEGFYGVQETQYF. The CDR3 nucleotides read TGTGCCAGCAGTGAATGGGAAGGTTTCTACGGGGTCCAAGAGACCCAGTACTTC. The V gene is TRBV25-1, the J gene TRBJ2-5; perhaps TRBD2 as D (5 bases). This CDR3 comprises 18 residues. The germline V gene has CDR1 MGHDK and CDR2 SYGVNS. The V end lost 1 base, the J end lost 1 base, and 19 bases lay between the germline ends. Full variable domain (remainder filled in from reference TRBV25-1 and TRBJ2-5): EADIYQTPRYLVIGTGKKITLECSQTMGHDKMYWYQQDPGMELHLIHYSYGVNSTEKGDLSSESTVSRIRTEHFPLTLESARPSHTSQYLCASSEWEGFYGVQETQYFGPGTRLLVL.

This chain joins TRBV11-3 and TRBJ2-6; D remains unclear. The CDR3 is made up of 15 amino acids. V lost 5 bases to trimming and J lost 0 bases, with 8 bases between them. Germline V lookup: CDR1 SGHNT, CDR2 YENEEA. Here the CDR3 reads CASSPYSSGANVLTF. DNA for the CDR3: TGTGCCAGCAGCCCGTATAGCTCTGGGGCCAACGTCCTGACTTTC. Full variable domain (outside the CDR3, taken from reference TRBV11-3 and TRBJ2-6): EAGVVQSPRYKIIEKKQPVAFWCNPISGHNTLYWYLQNLGQGPELLIRYENEEAVDDSQLPKDRFSAERLKGVDSTLKIQPAELGDSAVYLCASSPYSSGANVLTFGAGSRLTVL.

The chain has TRBV6-1 and TRBJ1-4; 7 nucleotides align to TRBD1. The CDR3 is made up of 13 amino acids. With 5 bases clipped from V and 4 bases from J, the junction kept 1 base outside the gene matches. From germline, CDR1 is MNHNS and CDR2 SASEGT. The CDR3 nucleotides read TGTGCCAGCAGTACAGGGGTTAATGAAAAACTGTTTTTT. This encodes CASSTGVNEKLFF.

This clone was recorded once. The rearrangement uses TRBV2 and TRBJ1-2; D is unresolved. Germline CDR1 and CDR2: SNHLY and FYNNEI. CDR3 length: 14 residues. Trimming shortened V by 0 bases and J by 6 bases, and 11 bases separated the two germline ends. The CDR3 spells CASSEAGGRDGYTF. In nucleotides, the CDR3 is TGTGCCAGCAGTGAAGCGGGAGGGCGGGATGGCTACACCTTC.

The rearrangement uses TRBV19 and TRBJ2-6, with D unclear. Germline CDR1 and CDR2: LNHDA and SQIVND (reference sequence). CDR3 length: 15 amino acids. The ends were cut back, 4 bases at V and 0 bases at J, with 7 bases in the middle. DNA of the CDR3: TGTGCCAGTAGTACATCGAGCTCTGGGGCCAACGTCCTGACTTTC. This sequence encodes CASSTSSSGANVLTF.

This clone was counted a single time. V is TRBV6-5 and J is TRBJ2-3; D remains ambiguous. V was pared by 0 bases and J by 6 bases, with 10 bases between. This CDR3 is 14 amino acids long. Looked up from germline, CDR1 is MNHEY and CDR2 is SVGAGI. The CDR3 here is CASSYSTMGDTQYF. CDR3 bases: TGTGCCAGCAGTTACTCGACCATGGGGGATACGCAGTATTTT.

The chain recombines TRBV7-9 with TRBJ1-2, with 11 bases that match TRBD1. J gave up 1 base and V 2 bases, and 6 bases lay outside the gene matches. From germline, CDR1 is SEHNR and CDR2 FQNEAQ (reference sequence). CDR3 length: 17 amino acids. The CDR3 loop reads CASSLIKGQGVNYGYTF. As DNA, the CDR3 is TGTGCCAGCAGCTTAATAAAGGGACAGGGGGTTAACTATGGCTACACCTTC.

The gene calls are TRBV10-3 and TRBJ2-1; 9 nucleotides match TRBD1. J gave up 9 bases and V 11 bases, and 11 bases lay outside the gene matches. CDR1 ENHRY and CDR2 SYGVKD come from the germline V gene. The length of the CDR3 is 13 residues. The CDR3 nucleotides read TGTGCCGCCGACAGGGGGGAGAGGGGTGAGCAGTTCTTC. Translating it yields CAADRGERGEQFF.